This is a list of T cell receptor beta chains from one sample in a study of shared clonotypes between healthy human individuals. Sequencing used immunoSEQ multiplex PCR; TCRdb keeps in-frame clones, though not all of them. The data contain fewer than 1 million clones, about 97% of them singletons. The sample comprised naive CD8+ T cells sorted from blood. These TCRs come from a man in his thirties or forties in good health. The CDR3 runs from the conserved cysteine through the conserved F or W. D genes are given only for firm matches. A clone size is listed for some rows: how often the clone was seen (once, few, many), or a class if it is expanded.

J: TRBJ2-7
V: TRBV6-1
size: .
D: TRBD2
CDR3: CASSEGGGSYEQYF
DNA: TGTGCCAGCAGTGAAGGGGGAGGGTCCTACGAGCAGTACTTC

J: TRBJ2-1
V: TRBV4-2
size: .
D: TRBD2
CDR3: CASSQEQLAGGPRHEQFF
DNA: TGTGCCAGCAGCCAAGAGCAACTAGCGGGAGGTCCTAGGCATGAGCAGTTCTTC

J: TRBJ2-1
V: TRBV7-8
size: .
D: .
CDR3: CASSLAPRSGEQFF
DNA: TGTGCCAGCAGCTTAGCCCCTAGGTCGGGAGAGCAGTTCTTC

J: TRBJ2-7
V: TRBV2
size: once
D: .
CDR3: CASSEGRVPYEQYF
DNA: TGTGCCAGCAGTGAAGGCAGGGTGCCCTACGAGCAGTACTTC

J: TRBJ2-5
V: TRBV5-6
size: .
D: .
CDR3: CASSFLDGPQETQYF
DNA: TGTGCCAGCAGCTTCTTAGATGGTCCCCAAGAGACCCAGTACTTC

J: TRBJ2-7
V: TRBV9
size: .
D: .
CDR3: CANSRVSGSRSYEQYF
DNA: TGTGCCAACAGCCGGGTGTCGGGGAGTAGGTCCTACGAGCAGTACTTC

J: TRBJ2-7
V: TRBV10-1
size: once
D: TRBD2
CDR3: CASSPSRGRTAYEQYF
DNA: TGCGCCAGCAGCCCCTCGCGCGGGAGGACGGCCTACGAGCAGTACTTC

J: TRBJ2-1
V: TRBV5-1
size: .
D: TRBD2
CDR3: CASSLGASGRALGEQFF
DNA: TGCGCCAGCAGCTTGGGGGCTAGCGGGAGGGCCCTCGGGGAGCAGTTCTTC

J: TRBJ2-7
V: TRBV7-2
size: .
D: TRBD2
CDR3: CATAGAGGQYEQYF
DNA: TGTGCCACTGCCGGAGCGGGAGGGCAGTACGAGCAGTACTTC

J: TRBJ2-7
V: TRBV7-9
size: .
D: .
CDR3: CASSPLYRDYEQYF
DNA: TGTGCCAGCAGCCCCCTGTATCGAGACTACGAGCAGTACTTC

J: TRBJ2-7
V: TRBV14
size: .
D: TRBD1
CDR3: CASRPTGGLFFSYEQYF
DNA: TGTGCCAGCAGACCGACAGGGGGCCTGTTCTTCTCCTACGAGCAGTACTTC

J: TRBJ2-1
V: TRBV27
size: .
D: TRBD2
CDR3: CASSLGSGSYEQFF
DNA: TGTGCCAGCAGTTTGGGTAGCGGGAGCTATGAGCAGTTCTTC

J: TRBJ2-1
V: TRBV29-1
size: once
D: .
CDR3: CSVPGLPDEQFF
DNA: TGCAGCGTACCGGGACTCCCCGATGAGCAGTTCTTC

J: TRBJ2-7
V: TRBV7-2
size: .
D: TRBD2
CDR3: CASSSDFTSGNYEQYF
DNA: TGTGCCAGCAGCTCGGATTTTACTAGCGGGAACTACGAGCAGTACTTC

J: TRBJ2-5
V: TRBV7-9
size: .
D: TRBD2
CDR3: CASSPPTSGPETQYF
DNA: TGTGCCAGCAGCCCTCCGACTAGCGGACCAGAGACCCAGTACTTC

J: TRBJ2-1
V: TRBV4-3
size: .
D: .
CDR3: CASSQPESPYNEQFF
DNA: TGCGCCAGCAGCCAGCCGGAGTCCCCCTACAATGAGCAGTTCTTC

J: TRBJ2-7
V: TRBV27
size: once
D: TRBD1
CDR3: CASSLRTGGLDEQYF
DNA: TGTGCCAGCAGTTTAAGGACAGGGGGCCTGGACGAGCAGTACTTC

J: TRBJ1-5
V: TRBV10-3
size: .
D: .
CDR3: CAIGEGRNQPQHF
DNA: TGTGCCATCGGTGAGGGGCGCAATCAGCCCCAGCATTTT

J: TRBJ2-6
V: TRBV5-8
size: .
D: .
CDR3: CASSPTWTGANVLTF
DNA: TGTGCCAGCAGCCCGACATGGACAGGGGCCAACGTCCTGACTTTC

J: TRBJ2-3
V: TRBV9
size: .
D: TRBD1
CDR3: CASSEDRGGDTQYF
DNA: TGTGCCAGCAGCGAGGACAGGGGAGGGGATACGCAGTATTTT

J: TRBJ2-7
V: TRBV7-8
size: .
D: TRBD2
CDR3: CASSLITSGSNEQYF
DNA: TGTGCCAGCAGCTTAATCACTAGCGGGAGTAACGAGCAGTACTTC

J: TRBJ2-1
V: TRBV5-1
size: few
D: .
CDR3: CASSLDLLAGFNEQFF
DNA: TGCGCCAGCAGCTTGGACTTGCTCGCGGGCTTTAATGAGCAGTTCTTC

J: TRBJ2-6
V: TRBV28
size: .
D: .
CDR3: CASRSDQGDGANVLTF
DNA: TGTGCCAGCAGATCTGATCAGGGCGACGGGGCCAACGTCCTGACTTTC

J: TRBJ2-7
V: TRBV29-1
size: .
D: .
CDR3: CSARDGSYEQYF
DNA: TGCAGTGCAAGGGACGGTTCCTACGAGCAGTACTTC

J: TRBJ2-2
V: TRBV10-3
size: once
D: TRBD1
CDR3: CAISEGQGGTGELFF
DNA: TGTGCCATCAGTGAAGGACAGGGTGGCACCGGGGAGCTGTTTTTT

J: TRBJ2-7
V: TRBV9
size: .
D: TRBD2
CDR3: CASSGGTTAYEQYF
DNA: TGTGCCAGCTCTGGAGGGACTACTGCCTACGAGCAGTACTTC

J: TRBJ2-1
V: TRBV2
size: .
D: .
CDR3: CASLGAGAAYNEQFF
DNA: TGTGCCAGCCTGGGGGCGGGGGCCGCTTACAATGAGCAGTTCTTC

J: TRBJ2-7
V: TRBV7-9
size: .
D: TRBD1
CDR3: CASSPPTAGGYEQYF
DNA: TGTGCCAGCAGTCCACCGACGGCAGGGGGTTACGAGCAGTACTTC

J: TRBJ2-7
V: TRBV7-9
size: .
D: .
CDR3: CASRSSYEQYF
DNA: TGTGCCAGCAGATCGAGCTACGAGCAGTACTTC

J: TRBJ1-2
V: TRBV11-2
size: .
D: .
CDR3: CASSPTAYGYTF
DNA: TGTGCCAGCAGCCCGACAGCCTATGGCTACACCTTC

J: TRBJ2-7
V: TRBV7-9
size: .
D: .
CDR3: CASSIGDEQYF
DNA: TGTGCCAGCAGCATCGGGGACGAGCAGTACTTC

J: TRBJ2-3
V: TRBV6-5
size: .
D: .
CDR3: CASSLHRTDTQYF
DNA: TGTGCCAGCAGCCTACATCGGACAGATACGCAGTATTTT

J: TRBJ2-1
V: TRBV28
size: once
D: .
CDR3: CASSRVSYNEQFF
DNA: TGTGCCAGCAGTCGAGTCTCCTACAATGAGCAGTTCTTC

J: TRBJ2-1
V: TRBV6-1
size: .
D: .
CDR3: CASRAGTVPRGEQFF
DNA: TGTGCCAGCAGAGCGGGGACAGTACCCCGGGGTGAGCAGTTCTTC

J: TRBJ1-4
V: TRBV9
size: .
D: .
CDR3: CASRPDLREGEKLFF
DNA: TGTGCCAGCAGACCGGACCTCCGGGAAGGTGAAAAACTGTTTTTT

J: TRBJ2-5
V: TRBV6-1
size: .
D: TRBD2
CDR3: CASSEVGLVDSQYF
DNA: TGTGCCAGCAGTGAAGTGGGACTAGTAGACTCCCAGTACTTC

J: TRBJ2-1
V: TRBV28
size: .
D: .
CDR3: CASSFGAPRTEQFF
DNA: TGTGCCAGCAGTTTTGGGGCCCCCCGGACAGAGCAGTTCTTC

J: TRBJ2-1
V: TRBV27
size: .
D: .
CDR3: CASSQIGDEQFF
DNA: TGTGCCAGCAGCCAAATCGGGGATGAGCAGTTCTTC

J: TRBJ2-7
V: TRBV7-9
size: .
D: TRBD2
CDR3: CASSLDAGVYEQYF
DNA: TGTGCCAGCAGCTTAGATGCGGGAGTCTACGAGCAGTACTTC

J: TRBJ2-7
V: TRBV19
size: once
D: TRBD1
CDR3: CASSTGTDCSYEQYF
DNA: TGTGCCAGTAGTACGGGGACAGATTGCTCCTACGAGCAGTACTTC

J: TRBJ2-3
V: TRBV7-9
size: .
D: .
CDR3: CASSLGPRPSGTDTQYF
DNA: TGTGCCAGCAGCTTAGGTCCACGTCCTAGCGGCACAGATACGCAGTATTTT

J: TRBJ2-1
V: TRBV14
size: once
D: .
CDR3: CASSQNLGTYNEQFF
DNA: TGTGCCAGCAGCCAAAACCTAGGAACCTACAATGAGCAGTTCTTC

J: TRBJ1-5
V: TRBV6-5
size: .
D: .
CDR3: CASSPGWGNQPQHF
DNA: TGTGCCAGCAGCCCCGGCTGGGGCAATCAGCCCCAGCATTTT

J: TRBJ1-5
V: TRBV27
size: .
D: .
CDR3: CASSPDSVNQPQHF
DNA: TGTGCCAGCAGTCCCGACAGCGTCAATCAGCCCCAGCATTTT

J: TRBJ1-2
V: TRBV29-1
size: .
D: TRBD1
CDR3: CSVVQGEAYGYTF
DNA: TGCAGCGTTGTACAGGGGGAGGCCTATGGCTACACCTTC

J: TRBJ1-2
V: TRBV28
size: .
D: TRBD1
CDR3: CASRAGQGFDGYTF
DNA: TGTGCCAGCAGGGCGGGACAGGGTTTTGATGGCTACACCTTC

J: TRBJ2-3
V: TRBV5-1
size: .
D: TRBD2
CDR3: CASSTTGTSALTDTQYF
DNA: TGCGCCAGCAGCACAACAGGGACTAGCGCCCTCACAGATACGCAGTATTTT

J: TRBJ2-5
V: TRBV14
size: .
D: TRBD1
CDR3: CASSQEGGQGGETQYF
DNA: TGTGCCAGCAGCCAAGAGGGCGGACAGGGCGGCGAGACCCAGTACTTC

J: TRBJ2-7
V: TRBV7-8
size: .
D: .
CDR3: CASSPFVTVGYEQYF
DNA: TGTGCCAGCAGCCCCTTCGTTACTGTCGGCTACGAGCAGTACTTC

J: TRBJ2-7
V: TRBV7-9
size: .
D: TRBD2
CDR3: CASSPTALAGTSTYEQYF
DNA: TGTGCCAGCAGCCCCACGGCCCTAGCGGGAACCTCGACCTACGAGCAGTACTTC

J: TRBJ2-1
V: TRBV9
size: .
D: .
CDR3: CASSVESHYEQFF
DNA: TGTGCCAGCAGCGTAGAGTCCCACTATGAGCAGTTCTTC

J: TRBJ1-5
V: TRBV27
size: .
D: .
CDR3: CASSLFCYSNQPQHF
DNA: TGTGCCAGCAGTTTATTCTGCTATAGCAATCAGCCCCAGCATTTT

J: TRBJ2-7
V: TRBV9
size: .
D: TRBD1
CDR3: CASSAGGTGAYEQYF
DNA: TGTGCCAGCAGCGCTGGGGGGACAGGGGCCTACGAGCAGTACTTC

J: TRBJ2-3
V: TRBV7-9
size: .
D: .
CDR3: CASSHVGQDTDTQYF
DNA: TGTGCCAGCAGCCACGTGGGACAAGACACAGATACGCAGTATTTT

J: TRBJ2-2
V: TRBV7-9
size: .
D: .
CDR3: CASSLDRRTGELFF
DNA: TGTGCCAGCAGCTTAGACAGGCGGACCGGGGAGCTGTTTTTT

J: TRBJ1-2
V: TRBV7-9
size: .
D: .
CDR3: CASSLLPVDGYTF
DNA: TGTGCCAGCAGCTTACTCCCGGTTGATGGCTACACCTTC

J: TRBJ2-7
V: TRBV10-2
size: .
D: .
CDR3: CASSGWKTSYEQYF
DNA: TGCGCCAGCAGTGGGTGGAAAACCTCCTACGAGCAGTACTTC

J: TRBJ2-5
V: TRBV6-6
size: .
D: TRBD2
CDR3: CASTRTSGWGKETQYF
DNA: TGTGCCAGCACCCGGACTAGCGGGTGGGGAAAAGAGACCCAGTACTTC

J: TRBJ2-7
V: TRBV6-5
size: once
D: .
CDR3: CASTHTGGAHEQYF
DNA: TGTGCCAGCACCCACACGGGGGGCGCCCACGAGCAGTACTTC

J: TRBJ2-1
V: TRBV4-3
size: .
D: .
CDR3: CASSQGRGTTKGDEQFF
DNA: TGCGCCAGCAGCCAAGGGAGGGGGACGACTAAGGGTGATGAGCAGTTCTTC